Presented here are 19 T cell receptor beta chains from one specimen sequenced in a study of blood T cell repertoires in COVID-19. The repertoire was sequenced with immunoSEQ multiplex PCR; TCRdb's copy has only in-frame clones and lacks some. The data contain 210,000 or so clones, under 80% of them singletons. Sequencing was carried out using peripheral blood. These receptors were collected from a man aged 50-60 years who had recovered from COVID-19.

The V and J genes are TRBV6-5 and TRBJ2-6, with D unclear. The CDR3 contains 14 residues. Germline assignment: CDR1 MNHEY and CDR2 SVGAGI. Trimming took off 3 bases at V and 0 bases at J, with 3 bases between the two ends. The CDR3 sequence: CASSYSSGANVLTF. The CDR3 nucleotides read TGTGCCAGCAGTTATAGCTCTGGGGCCAACGTCCTGACTTTC.

This rearrangement joins TRBV19 to TRBJ2-2; 13 bases match TRBD2. Trimming took 6 bases from V and 4 from J; bases not matched to a gene: 5. Germline CDR1 reads LNHDA; CDR2 reads SQIVND (reference sequence). This CDR3 has 16 residues. The CDR3 here is CASRTSGRASTGELFF. The CDR3 region has the DNA TGTGCCAGTAGAACTAGCGGGAGGGCCTCCACCGGGGAGCTGTTTTTT.

This clone has a handful of counts. The chain joins TRBV6-5 to TRBJ1-3; TRBD1 is a possible D gene (6 bases). In germline, CDR1 is MNHEY, CDR2 SVGAGI. The CDR3 is 15 amino acids. V lost 7 bases, J lost 0 bases, and 13 bases lay in between. The CDR3 DNA reads as TGTGCCAGCACTTCGACAGGAGACTCTGGAAACACCATATATTTT. It is translated as CASTSTGDSGNTIYF.

The rearrangement links TRBV6-5 to TRBJ1-2, with D perhaps TRBD1 (5 bases). This CDR3 has 14 residues. CDR1 MNHEY and CDR2 SVGAGI come from the germline V gene. V lost 6 bases, J lost 5 bases, and 16 bases lay in between. The CDR3 sequence: CASSRVQASYGYTF. Here the CDR3 DNA reads TGTGCCAGCAGCAGGGTACAGGCAAGTTATGGCTACACCTTC.

The chain has TRBV7-3 and TRBJ2-1; 10 positions agree with TRBD2. The ends lost 5 bases at V and 4 bases at J; junction bases unmatched: 8. Germline-derived CDR1 and CDR2 are SGHTA and FQGTGA. The CDR3 has 16 residues. As DNA, the CDR3 is TGTGCCAGCAGCCAATCCGGGACTAGCGTTTACAATGAGCAGTTCTTC. It specifies CASSQSGTSVYNEQFF.

The genes are TRBV7-2 and TRBJ1-1; possibly TRBD1 for D (6 bases). CDR3 length equals 16 residues. Germline V gives CDR1 SGHTA, CDR2 FQGNSA. Trimming shortened V by 5 bases and J by 4 bases, and 20 bases separated the two germline ends. The CDR3 DNA reads as TGTGCCAGCAGCCCCTTCAGTCGGGGGGCCGGCACTGAAGCTTTCTTT. Amino acid sequence: CASSPFSRGAGTEAFF. The full variable domain, completed using reference TRBV7-2 and TRBJ1-1, is GAGVSQSPSNKVTEKGKDVELRCDPISGHTALYWYRQSLGQGLEFLIYFQGNSAPDKSGLPSDRFSAERTGGSVSTLTIQRTQQEDSAVYLCASSPFSRGAGTEAFFGQGTRLTVV.

The V gene is TRBV5-1, the J gene TRBJ2-1; 9 nucleotides line up with TRBD2. Germline V gene lookup returns CDR1 SGHRS and CDR2 YFSETQ. This CDR3 spans 15 amino acids. Trimming cost V 3 bases and J 3 bases; bases outside gene matches: 4. CDR3 sequence (DNA): TGCGCCAGCAGCTCGGGACTAGCCATCTACAATGAGCAGTTCTTC. It codes for CASSSGLAIYNEQFF.

This clone showed up just once. This chain connects TRBV7-3 to TRBJ2-3, with D perhaps matching TRBD1 (8 bases). Deletions cut 4 bases from V and 4 bases from J, with 15 bases between. The CDR3 is made up of 15 amino acids. Germline loops: CDR1 SGHTA, CDR2 FQGTGA. The chain's CDR3 is CASSSTGGEADTQYF. CDR3 in DNA: TGTGCCAGCAGCTCTACAGGGGGGGAGGCAGATACGCAGTATTTT.

The rearrangement joins TRBV28 to TRBJ1-5; maybe TRBD1 (6 bases). The germline V gene has CDR1 MDHEN and CDR2 SYDVKM. Between the trimmed V and J ends, which lost 4 bases and 9 bases, there was a span of 19 bases. The CDR3 sequence is 15 residues long. Written as DNA, the CDR3 is TGTGCCAGCAGTTCACAGGGCTGGGGTGAACGGCCCCAGCATTTT. Its protein is CASSSQGWGERPQHF.

This sequence joins TRBV28 and TRBJ1-5; D is uncertain. V was cut by 5 bases and J by 6 bases, with 17 bases left in between. CDR1 is MDHEN and CDR2 is SYDVKM in the germline V gene. This CDR3 contains 15 residues. The CDR3 protein is CASSPPNRAAQPQHF. The CDR3, as DNA: TGTGCCAGCAGTCCACCAAACCGAGCCGCTCAGCCCCAGCATTTT.

The rearrangement joins TRBV27 to TRBJ2-2; a possible D gene is TRBD1 (8 bases). The V gene's germline CDR1 is MNHEY and CDR2 SMNVEV (reference sequence). The ends were cut back, 6 bases at V and 2 bases at J, with 19 bases in the middle. The CDR3 sequence is 17 residues long. CDR3 region: CASRAGQVTPNTGELFF. The CDR3 coding sequence is TGTGCCAGCAGAGCGGGACAGGTCACACCAAACACCGGGGAGCTGTTTTTT.

The genes are TRBV18 and TRBJ1-6, with TRBD1 matching over 8 bases. This CDR3 has 17 amino acids. Per the germline V gene, CDR1 is KGHSH and CDR2 is LQKENI. The ends lost 4 bases at V and 2 bases at J; junction bases unmatched: 7. CDR3 region: CASSQGQGITYNSPLHF. The DNA for the CDR3 is TGTGCCAGCTCACAAGGACAGGGAATCACCTATAATTCACCCCTCCACTTT.

The V call is TRBV7-8, the J call TRBJ2-5; D is unresolved. The V gene lost 0 bases and the J gene lost 5 bases, with 13 bases spanning the gap. CDR3 length: 15 amino acids. The V gene's germline CDR1 is SGHVS and CDR2 FQNEAQ. The CDR3: CASSLAASGWETQYF. Here the CDR3 DNA reads TGTGCCAGCAGCTTAGCGGCGTCGGGTTGGGAGACCCAGTACTTC.

CDR3 in DNA: TGTGCCAGCAGCTTGGCGGAGAGACAGAACTATGGCTACACCTTC. This gives the protein CASSLAERQNYGYTF. This rearrangement joins TRBV5-4 to TRBJ1-2; D may be TRBD1 (5 bases). The CDR3 spans 15 residues. Between the trimmed V and J ends, which lost 0 bases and 2 bases, there was a span of 11 bases. Germline V CDR1 and CDR2: SGHNT, YYREEE (reference sequence).

This chain connects TRBV30 to TRBJ2-1; 13 nucleotides match TRBD2. Germline V gene lookup returns CDR1 GTSNPN and CDR2 SVGIG (reference sequence). The CDR3 covers 19 residues. V trimming: 3 bases; J trimming: 0 bases; junction bases outside the gene matches: 11. The CDR3 DNA follows: TGTGCCTGGAGAGGGTTAGGACTAGCGGGAGCATCCTCCTACAATGAGCAGTTCTTC. Residues: CAWRGLGLAGASSYNEQFF.

The chain recombines TRBV5-6 with TRBJ1-1; 9 nucleotides line up with TRBD1. Germline CDR1 is SGHDT and CDR2 is YYEEEE. CDR3 length: 16 amino acids. Losses at the gene ends were 4 bases for V and 5 bases for J; bases not matched to a gene: 12. DNA for the CDR3: TGTGCCAGCAGCCGGGACAGGGCGTGGTTATTGACTGAAGCTTTCTTT. This sequence encodes CASSRDRAWLLTEAFF. The variable domain in full, completed from reference TRBV5-6 and TRBJ1-1, reads DAGVTQSPTHLIKTRGQQVTLRCSPKSGHDTVSWYQQALGQGPQFIFQYYEEEERQRGNFPDRFSGHQFPNYSSELNVNALLLGDSALYLCASSRDRAWLLTEAFFGQGTRLTVV.

The rearrangement joins TRBV7-2 to TRBJ2-7; TRBD1 aligns across 10 bases. The J segment lost 4 bases and the V segment lost 5 bases, leaving 5 bases of the junction unmatched. The germline V gene encodes CDR1 SGHTA and CDR2 FQGNSA. This CDR3 comprises 14 residues. This chain's CDR3 is CASSRDRGEYEQYF. The DNA of the CDR3 is TGTGCCAGCAGCCGGGACAGGGGCGAATACGAGCAGTACTTC.

This clone was observed once. The chain employs TRBV11-3 and TRBJ1-1; possible D gene TRBD1, 5 bases. Trimming left V 6 bases short and J 1 base short, with 9 bases between. Per germline, CDR1 SGHNT and CDR2 YENEEA. There are 13 residues in the CDR3. The CDR3 sequence is CASRRTGNTEAFF. The CDR3 DNA reads TGTGCCAGCAGACGTACAGGGAACACTGAAGCTTTCTTT. The full variable domain, rest sourced from reference TRBV11-3 and TRBJ1-1, is EAGVVQSPRYKIIEKKQPVAFWCNPISGHNTLYWYLQNLGQGPELLIRYENEEAVDDSQLPKDRFSAERLKGVDSTLKIQPAELGDSAVYLCASRRTGNTEAFFGQGTRLTVV.

V and J are TRBV6-5 and TRBJ2-7; the D gene is possibly TRBD1 (8 bases). Germline CDR1 MNHEY, CDR2 SVGAGI. V was clipped by 7 bases and J by 4 bases, with 14 bases between them. The CDR3 sequence is 13 residues long. CDR3 DNA sequence: TGTGCCAGCATCCTACAGGGGGGGTACGAGCAGTACTTC. Translated, it gives CASILQGGYEQYF.